This is a list of T cell receptor beta chains from one sample in a study of T cells in Graves' hyperthyroidism and ophthalmopathy. Via MiXCR, TCRdb re-called the multiplex PCR reads, giving one row per CDR3 protein. The sample holds around 540,000 distinct CDR3 sequences, about 16% seen once. Sequencing was carried out using blood. The receptors here all came from a woman aged 30 to 39 with Graves' ophthalmopathy. Both conserved end residues are part of each CDR3. The D gene is left open where the match is weak. Rows give clone size only sometimes, using once, few, many, or a class for an expanded clone.

size: NA; J: TRBJ2-1; D: TRBD2; V: TRBV19; DNA: TGTGCCAGTAGTATCACAGCGGGAGGTGGGAATGAGCAGTTCTTC; CDR3: CASSITAGGGNEQFF
size: few; J: TRBJ2-1; D: TRBD2; V: TRBV15; DNA: TGTGCCACCAGCGCCCCAGGGACTACCCACTTAGTAGAGCAGTTCTTC; CDR3: CATSAPGTTHLVEQFF
size: many; J: TRBJ2-1; D: TRBD1; V: TRBV5-1; DNA: TGCGCCAGCAGCCCGGGACAGGGGCAACGCGAGCAGTTCTTC; CDR3: CASSPGQGQREQFF
size: many; J: TRBJ2-1; D: NA; V: TRBV29-1; DNA: TGCAGCGTTGAAGAACTACTGAATGAGCAGTTCTTC; CDR3: CSVEELLNEQFF
size: many; J: TRBJ1-2; D: NA; V: TRBV2; DNA: TGTGCCAGCAGCAAAAGTACCGCGGAGGGCTACACCTTC; CDR3: CASSKSTAEGYTF
size: NA; J: TRBJ2-6; D: TRBD2; V: TRBV12-3/TRBV12-4; DNA: TGTGTCAGCAGTACCTCGCGGGGGTTCGGCTCTGGGGCCAACGTCCTGACTTTC; CDR3: CVSSTSRGFGSGANVLTF
size: few; J: TRBJ2-3; D: NA; V: TRBV20-1; DNA: TGCAGTGCTAGAGTCCCTGTAATAGCGGCTCAACCCTCAGATACGCAGTATTTT; CDR3: CSARVPVIAAQPSDTQYF
size: NA; J: TRBJ2-2; D: NA; V: TRBV7-3; DNA: TGTGCCAGCAGTTCGACGGGGTCCGGGGAGCTGTTTTTT; CDR3: CASSSTGSGELFF
size: many; J: TRBJ2-2; D: TRBD1; V: TRBV28; DNA: TGTGCCAGCAGTTCATCCGGGACAGGAGCGAACACCGGGGAGCTGTTTTTT; CDR3: CASSSSGTGANTGELFF
size: few; J: TRBJ2-3; D: TRBD2; V: TRBV5-8; DNA: TGTGCCAGCAGCCACCTAGCGGGAGTGTCAGATACGCAGTATTTT; CDR3: CASSHLAGVSDTQYF
size: NA; J: TRBJ1-4; D: NA; V: TRBV10-1; DNA: TGCGCCAGCAGTGAATCCAATGGTGAAAAACTGTTTTTT; CDR3: CASSESNGEKLFF
size: many; J: TRBJ2-3; D: TRBD2; V: TRBV18; DNA: TGTGCCAGCTCACCGTCACTAGCGGGCTCTACGCAGTATTTT; CDR3: CASSPSLAGSTQYF
size: many; J: TRBJ2-7; D: NA; V: TRBV4-2; DNA: TGTGCCAGCAGCCAAGGGTGCGAAGAGAGGGTTGGCTACGAGCAGTACTTC; CDR3: CASSQGCEERVGYEQYF
size: many; J: TRBJ2-3; D: TRBD2; V: TRBV3-1; DNA: TGTGCCAGCAACCCCGGGACTAGCGAAGATACGCAGTATTTT; CDR3: CASNPGTSEDTQYF
size: many; J: TRBJ2-7; D: TRBD2; V: TRBV3-1; DNA: TGTGCCAGCAGCCAGGGGCCGGGACTAGCGGGAGGTGGCGAGCAGTACTTC; CDR3: CASSQGPGLAGGGEQYF
size: NA; J: TRBJ2-5; D: TRBD1; V: TRBV5-1; DNA: TGCGCCAGCAGCGAGCCGACAGGGCAAGAGACCCAGTACTTC; CDR3: CASSEPTGQETQYF
size: few; J: TRBJ2-1; D: TRBD2; V: TRBV4-3; DNA: TGCGCCAGCAGCCGTACTAGCGGGACCAACAATGAGCAGTTCTTC; CDR3: CASSRTSGTNNEQFF
size: many; J: TRBJ2-3; D: TRBD2; V: TRBV28; DNA: TGTGCCAGCAGTTTCCTAGCGGGAATGGGGGATACGCAGTATTTT; CDR3: CASSFLAGMGDTQYF
size: many; J: TRBJ2-3; D: TRBD2; V: TRBV12-3/TRBV12-4; DNA: TGTGCCAGCAGTTTATGGACTAGCGGGGTCACAGATACGCAGTATTTT; CDR3: CASSLWTSGVTDTQYF
size: many; J: TRBJ2-7; D: NA; V: TRBV12-3/TRBV12-4; DNA: TGTGCCAGCAGCTTGTTAGCGGCATACGAGCAGTACTTC; CDR3: CASSLLAAYEQYF
size: many; J: TRBJ2-7; D: NA; V: TRBV29-1; DNA: TGCAGCGTTGGTATGCGGGCCAACGAGCAGTACTTC; CDR3: CSVGMRANEQYF
size: many; J: TRBJ2-3; D: TRBD1; V: TRBV3-1; DNA: TGTGCCAGCAGCCAAGAAAACAGGGGGTCAGATACGCAGTATTTT; CDR3: CASSQENRGSDTQYF
size: many; J: TRBJ2-5; D: NA; V: TRBV20-1; DNA: TGCAGTGCTAGAGAATCGAGCTGGGAGACCCAGTACTTC; CDR3: CSARESSWETQYF
size: few; J: TRBJ1-5; D: TRBD1; V: TRBV19; DNA: TGTGCCAGTAGAGACACAGGGGAACAGCCCCAGCATTTT; CDR3: CASRDTGEQPQHF
size: NA; J: TRBJ2-1; D: NA; V: TRBV19; DNA: TGTGCCAGCCTCCAAACCCCGAATGAGCAGTTCTTC; CDR3: CASLQTPNEQFF
size: many; J: TRBJ2-7; D: NA; V: TRBV11-3; DNA: TGTGCCAGCAGCTTAGGGGCCAGGGGCTCCTACGAGCAGTACTTC; CDR3: CASSLGARGSYEQYF
size: NA; J: TRBJ2-1; D: TRBD2; V: TRBV9; DNA: TGTGCCAGCAGCGGATCCGGGACTAGCTCCTACAATGAGCAGTTCTTC; CDR3: CASSGSGTSSYNEQFF
size: many; J: TRBJ2-1; D: TRBD2; V: TRBV20-1; DNA: TGCAGTGCTAGGGCTCTAGCGGGAGGCTACAATGAGCAGTTCTTC; CDR3: CSARALAGGYNEQFF
size: many; J: TRBJ1-5; D: NA; V: TRBV20-1; DNA: TGCAGTGCTAGTATCCCGAATGGCAATCAGCCCCAGCATTTT; CDR3: CSASIPNGNQPQHF
size: NA; J: TRBJ2-3; D: TRBD1; V: TRBV12-3/TRBV12-4; DNA: TGTGCCAGCAGCGTCCCTTCAGGACAGGGGCCAGATACGCAGTATTTT; CDR3: CASSVPSGQGPDTQYF
size: few; J: TRBJ2-7; D: NA; V: TRBV25-1; DNA: TGTGCCAGCAGTGCCCAGCCCCCCGGACAGATCACCTACGAGCAGTACTTC; CDR3: CASSAQPPGQITYEQYF
size: many; J: TRBJ2-7; D: TRBD2; V: TRBV12-3/TRBV12-4; DNA: TGTGCCAGCAGTCGCAATCCGACTAGCGGAGTCTCCTACGAGCAGTACTTC; CDR3: CASSRNPTSGVSYEQYF
size: many; J: TRBJ2-1; D: TRBD2; V: TRBV20-1; DNA: TGCAGTGCTAGAGACCCCGGGACTAGCGGGTTAGGGGAGCAGTTCTTC; CDR3: CSARDPGTSGLGEQFF
size: many; J: TRBJ2-1; D: NA; V: TRBV11-2; DNA: TGTGCCAGCAGCTTAGGGCAACGGAGCTCCTACAATGAGCAGTTCTTC; CDR3: CASSLGQRSSYNEQFF
size: NA; J: TRBJ2-5; D: NA; V: TRBV9; DNA: TGTGCCAGCAGCACAAGAGGACAGCAAGAGACCCAGTACTTC; CDR3: CASSTRGQQETQYF
size: few; J: TRBJ2-5; D: NA; V: TRBV18; DNA: TGTGCCAGCAAAGAGGGACATTTGCAAGAGACCCAGTACTTC; CDR3: CASKEGHLQETQYF
size: many; J: TRBJ2-3; D: NA; V: TRBV18; DNA: TGTGCCAGCTCACTGAGGCAAGACCCAGATACGCAGTATTTT; CDR3: CASSLRQDPDTQYF
size: few; J: TRBJ2-1; D: NA; V: TRBV6-5; DNA: TGTGCCAGCAGTTACTCCCCACCAGCGGGCATTTTCAATGAGCAGTTCTTC; CDR3: CASSYSPPAGIFNEQFF
size: NA; J: TRBJ2-7; D: TRBD2; V: TRBV3-1; DNA: TGTGCCAGCAGCTCGTCCTTGACTAGCGGGAAAGTCGAGCAGTACTTC; CDR3: CASSSSLTSGKVEQYF
size: NA; J: TRBJ2-1; D: NA; V: TRBV6-1; DNA: TGTGCCAGCAGTGCCCCAAGCGTTGAGCAGTTCTTC; CDR3: CASSAPSVEQFF
size: many; J: TRBJ2-5; D: NA; V: TRBV7-2; DNA: TGTGCCAGCTCACGAGGCCCCCAGAGGAAAGAGACCCAGTACTTC; CDR3: CASSRGPQRKETQYF
size: many; J: TRBJ1-1; D: NA; V: TRBV20-1; DNA: TGCAGTGCCCCCCTAGGGGGGTTGAACACTGAAGCTTTCTTT; CDR3: CSAPLGGLNTEAFF
size: few; J: TRBJ2-5; D: NA; V: TRBV7-2; DNA: TGTGCCAGCAGCTTGAGCACGTACGAGACCCAGTACTTC; CDR3: CASSLSTYETQYF
size: NA; J: TRBJ2-1; D: NA; V: TRBV7-9; DNA: TGTGCCAGTAGTACCAACTTGGTAAATGAGCAGTTCTTC; CDR3: CASSTNLVNEQFF
size: NA; J: TRBJ1-5; D: TRBD1; V: TRBV28; DNA: TGTGCCAGCGGTTTGACAGGGGGAGGTCAGCCCCAGCATTTT; CDR3: CASGLTGGGQPQHF
size: many; J: TRBJ2-1; D: NA; V: TRBV28; DNA: TGTGCCAGCGGGATAGACTATGGGCTTACCAATGAGCAGTTCTTC; CDR3: CASGIDYGLTNEQFF
size: many; J: TRBJ2-7; D: TRBD2; V: TRBV5-1; DNA: TGCGCCAGCAGCTTGGTGGCGGGAGCCACCTACGAGCAGTACTTC; CDR3: CASSLVAGATYEQYF
size: many; J: TRBJ2-5; D: TRBD2; V: TRBV20-1; DNA: TGCAGTGCTAGGATCCGACTAGCGGGAGTGGAAGAGACCCAGTACTTC; CDR3: CSARIRLAGVEETQYF
size: NA; J: TRBJ2-4; D: NA; V: TRBV28; DNA: TGTGCCAGCAGTTTAGGGGACCTAGCCAAAAACATTCAGTACTTC; CDR3: CASSLGDLAKNIQYF
size: many; J: TRBJ1-6; D: NA; V: TRBV3-2; DNA: TGTGCCAGCAGCCATGAAGGGGGACGCTATAATTCACCCCTCCACTTT; CDR3: CASSHEGGRYNSPLHF
size: few; J: TRBJ1-1; D: NA; V: TRBV5-6; DNA: TGTGCCAGCAGCTTGGAAAGGGGGAGAGAATACACTGAAGCTTTCTTT; CDR3: CASSLERGREYTEAFF
size: NA; J: TRBJ1-4; D: NA; V: TRBV27; DNA: TGTGCCAGCAGCCGGACGACGCTAACTAATGAAAAACTGTTTTTT; CDR3: CASSRTTLTNEKLFF
size: many; J: TRBJ2-1; D: TRBD2; V: TRBV28; DNA: TGTGCCAGCAGTTCTAGCGGTTCTCGCCAGTTCTTC; CDR3: CASSSSGSRQFF